This T cell receptor (beta chain) was identified in a study of blood T cell repertoires in COVID-19. Study as a whole: Acute and convalescent COVID-19 specimens originated in the United States, Italy and Spain. PBMCs, B-cell-depleted T cells, or T cells were the source of the cDNA or gDNA that made up the material.

This CDR3 has 16 residues. From germline, CDR1 is MDHEN and CDR2 SYDVKM. The V and J ends lost 3 bases and 6 bases respectively, with 18 bases between them. Authors' methods: Amplification of reference gene primers provided the estimated nucleated cell counts. Here immunoSEQ multiplex PCR was the method, and the copy in TCRdb shows in-frame clones only, minus some. V and J calls and clone size come straight from that table; D and trimming were deduced from the DNA. The sample has some 150,000 clones, 88% seen once. Input material: peripheral blood. The chain has TRBV28 and TRBJ2-1; D call uncertain. This TCR derives from a human donor in a cohort sampled during active COVID-19. In DNA, the CDR3 is TGTGCCAGCAGTTTTTCGACACGGCACTTTCCCAATGAGCAGTTCTTC. Translated: CASSFSTRHFPNEQFF.